The 19 T cell receptor beta chains presented below share a single source sample, sequenced in a study of cytomegalovirus exposure and HLA in healthy donors. The PCR had 60 Vbeta and 13 Jbeta primers. This table comes from immunoSEQ multiplex PCR, and its TCRdb copy is limited to in-frame clones, with some not included. The sample has 90,000 to 130,000 clones; around 80% are singletons. Sequenced: PBMCs. These receptors were taken from a man younger than 45 in good health and CMV-seropositive.

The chain carries TRBV2 and TRBJ1-6; D unresolved. The CDR3 is 13 residues long. CDR1 SNHLY and CDR2 FYNNEI come from the germline V gene. Trimming pared 6 bases from V and 4 bases from J, leaving 7 bases between. The DNA for the CDR3 is TGTGCCAGCAGCCCCGCGTATAATTCACCCCTCCACTTT. Translating it yields CASSPAYNSPLHF.

The chain has TRBV6-1 and TRBJ2-7, with D perhaps matching TRBD1 (6 bases). The V gene's germline CDR1 is MNHNS and CDR2 SASEGT. This CDR3 has 14 amino acids. Between the trimmed V and J ends, which lost 6 bases and 2 bases, there was a span of 14 bases. The CDR3 region has the DNA TGTGCCAGCAGGGAAAGACAGGTCCCCTACGAGCAGTACTTC. Its protein product is CASRERQVPYEQYF.

The chain carries TRBV7-7 and TRBJ2-1; 13 bases are a match to TRBD2. The CDR3 totals 16 residues. V lost 2 bases, J lost 8 bases, and 6 bases stayed unmatched. Germline lookup yields CDR1 SSHAT and CDR2 FNYEAQ (reference sequence). CDR3 DNA: TGTGCCAGCAGCTTAACTAGCGGGGGGGCCGCCGATGAGCAGTTCTTC. It encodes CASSLTSGGAADEQFF.

This chain uses TRBV10-3 with TRBJ2-3; 9 bases align to TRBD2. The CDR3 is 14 amino acids. The V gene end was trimmed by 7 bases and the J gene end by 1 base; junction bases not matched to a gene: 3. Germline lookup yields CDR1 ENHRY and CDR2 SYGVKD. Here the CDR3 DNA reads TGTGCCATCAAAGCGGGGGGCGGCACAGATACGCAGTATTTT. Protein sequence: CAIKAGGGTDTQYF.

This chain joins TRBV19 and TRBJ1-1; a possible D gene is TRBD1 (5 bases). CDR3 length: 11 amino acids. V dropped 4 bases and J dropped 5 bases, with 5 bases sitting between them. Germline V lookup: CDR1 LNHDA, CDR2 SQIVND (reference sequence). CDR3 in amino acids: CASSRQTEAFF. As DNA, the CDR3 is TGTGCCAGTAGTAGACAGACTGAAGCTTTCTTT. The whole variable domain, remainder taken from reference TRBV19 and TRBJ1-1, is DGGITQSPKYLFRKEGQNVTLSCEQNLNHDAMYWYRQDPGQGLRLIYYSQIVNDFQKGDIAEGYSVSREKKESFPLTVTSAQKNPTAFYLCASSRQTEAFFGQGTRLTVV.

The chain combines TRBV2 with TRBJ2-5, with 9 positions matching TRBD2. The trim removed 0 bases at V and 5 bases at J, leaving 1 base unmatched. CDR3 size: 14 residues. From germline, CDR1 is SNHLY and CDR2 FYNNEI. The CDR3 nucleotides are TGTGCCAGCAGTGAAGCGCTAGCGGGGGAGACCCAGTACTTC. Translation gives CASSEALAGETQYF.

V is TRBV6-5 and J is TRBJ1-1; perhaps TRBD1 as D (6 bases). CDR3 size: 13 residues. Germline-derived CDR1 and CDR2 are MNHEY and SVGAGI. V was clipped by 6 bases and J by 1 base, with 9 bases between them. CDR3 coding DNA: TGTGCCAGCAGCCAGACAGGGAACACTGAAGCTTTCTTT. Protein product: CASSQTGNTEAFF.

The chain joins TRBV5-1 to TRBJ2-2; D perhaps matches TRBD1 (5 bases). V was shortened by 4 bases and J by 2 bases, with 9 bases between the two germline ends. From germline, CDR1 is SGHRS and CDR2 YFSETQ. CDR3 length: 14 amino acids. CDR3: CASSIQGNTGELFF. For the CDR3, the DNA is TGCGCCAGCAGCATTCAGGGTAACACCGGGGAGCTGTTTTTT.

As DNA, the CDR3 is TGTGCCAGCAGCCTAGGGACAGGGAAAAGGAACTCCTACGAGCAGTACTTC. Translation: CASSLGTGKRNSYEQYF. The V gene is TRBV28, the J gene TRBJ2-7, with 9 bases identical to TRBD1. The V segment lost 6 bases and the J segment 0 bases; nucleotides outside the gene matches: 12. The germline gives CDR1 MDHEN, CDR2 SYDVKM. The CDR3 runs to 17 residues.

The chain couples TRBV6-5 to TRBJ1-4; TRBD1 agrees at 8 bases. V dropped 6 bases and J dropped 6; count of bases not matched to a gene: 0. CDR3 length: 12 residues. Germline loops: CDR1 MNHEY, CDR2 SVGAGI. This CDR3 reads CASRTGDEKLFF. The DNA of the CDR3 is TGTGCCAGCAGGACAGGGGATGAAAAACTGTTTTTT.

The gene calls are TRBV5-6 and TRBJ1-1; D may be TRBD1 (5 bases). V lost 3 bases and J lost 3, with 15 bases in between. The length of the CDR3 is 15 residues. The germline gives CDR1 SGHDT, CDR2 YYEEEE. The DNA for the CDR3 is TGTGCCAGCAGCTCACGCGGGACTGGCCACACTGAAGCTTTCTTT. This sequence encodes CASSSRGTGHTEAFF.

This clone was found once. The gene calls are TRBV4-3 and TRBJ2-7; the D gene is possibly TRBD1 (6 bases). The germline CDR1 and CDR2 sequences are LGHNA and YSLEER. V shed 4 bases and J shed 3 bases, with 13 bases lying between them. This CDR3 comprises 14 residues. DNA for the CDR3: TGCGCCAGCAGCCGAATTAGGACAGACTACGAGCAGTACTTC. Translation gives CASSRIRTDYEQYF.

This chain connects TRBV7-8 to TRBJ2-2; 7 nucleotides agree with TRBD2. Trimming cost V 3 bases and J 6 bases; bases outside gene matches: 10. This CDR3 is built from 16 residues. Germline V gives CDR1 SGHVS, CDR2 FQNEAQ. The CDR3: CASSLGVGGWSGELFF. The CDR3 nucleotides are TGTGCCAGCAGCTTGGGGGTGGGAGGGTGGTCCGGGGAGCTGTTTTTT.

The genes are TRBV11-3 and TRBJ2-3; TRBD2 matches 9 bases. The germline CDR1 and CDR2 sequences are SGHNT and YENEEA. CDR3 size: 18 residues. The V and J ends lost 1 base and 3 bases, in that order; junction bases with no gene match: 11. The CDR3 sequence is CASSLVGGGAMGTDTQYF. In DNA, the CDR3 is TGTGCCAGCAGCTTAGTTGGCGGGGGGGCCATGGGGACAGATACGCAGTATTTT.

The chain recombines TRBV19 with TRBJ2-5; D is unclear. CDR3 length: 12 amino acids. Germline CDR1 reads LNHDA; CDR2 reads SQIVND (reference sequence). The V end lost 5 bases, the J end lost 3 bases, and 7 bases lay between the germline ends. The CDR3 is CASSARKETQYF. The CDR3 region has the DNA TGTGCCAGTAGTGCTAGGAAAGAGACCCAGTACTTC.

J is TRBJ1-2 and V is TRBV10-2, with TRBD1 identical over 7 bases. Unmatched junction bases numbered 10, after V lost 7 bases and J lost 8 bases. CDR1 and CDR2 from the germline V gene are WSHSY and SAAADI. The CDR3 consists of 13 residues. CDR3 amino acids: CASNPGQLGGYTF. CDR3 DNA: TGCGCCAGCAACCCGGGACAGTTGGGCGGCTACACCTTC.

There are a few counts of this clone. The V gene is TRBV11-3, the J gene TRBJ2-6; D may be TRBD1 (6 bases). The CDR3 covers 15 residues. Germline V gene data show CDR1 as SGHNT and CDR2 as YENEEA. V lost 5 bases and J 2 bases, leaving 10 bases between the germline ends. The CDR3 spells CASSPQGAGANVLTF. CDR3 nucleotide sequence: TGTGCCAGCAGCCCACAGGGTGCTGGGGCCAACGTCCTGACTTTC.

The chain recombines TRBV9 with TRBJ1-1; TRBD1 agrees at 8 bases. CDR1 SGDLS and CDR2 YYNGEE come from the germline V gene. The junction had 1 base not matched to a gene; V was cut back by 0 bases and J by 0 bases. This CDR3 has 15 residues. The CDR3 nucleotides are TGTGCCAGCAGCGTAGGGACAGGGATGAACACTGAAGCTTTCTTT. This translates into CASSVGTGMNTEAFF.

The V gene is TRBV27, the J gene TRBJ1-2; weak D call: TRBD1 (5 bases). V lost 5 bases and J lost 5, with 12 bases in between. Germline-derived CDR1 and CDR2 are MNHEY and SMNVEV (reference sequence). This CDR3 region has 13 residues. The CDR3 here is CASSQGVLYGYTF. Here the CDR3 DNA reads TGTGCCAGCAGTCAAGGGGTGCTATATGGCTACACCTTC.